This T cell receptor (beta chain) is drawn from a study of blood T cell repertoires in COVID-19. Study-wide context: From T cells, B-cell-depleted T cells, or PBMCs came the material, which was cDNA or gDNA.

The method was immunoSEQ multiplex PCR; TCRdb's version includes in-frame clones alone and lacks a portion of them. The repertoire has about 70,000 clones, 75% to 85% of them found once; the top ten carry 15%. The CDR3 contains 16 residues. CDR1 and CDR2 (germline): SNHLY, FYNNEI. The V end lost 6 bases, the J end lost 0 bases, and 17 bases lay between the germline ends. The receptor's source is a human donor in a cohort sampled during active COVID-19. Sequenced sample: peripheral blood. The V and J genes are TRBV2 and TRBJ1-2; the D gene is possibly TRBD1 (5 bases). The DNA for the CDR3 is TGTGCCAGCAGCGAAATTGGGTCACAGGCTAACTATGGCTACACCTTC. Its translation is CASSEIGSQANYGYTF.